This T cell receptor beta chain was sequenced for a study of PD-1 blockade in mismatch repair-deficient tumors (dated by TCRdb to 2016 to 2017). Regarding the research as a whole: Between late 2013 and late 2016, 90 or so consecutive patients with over ten mismatch repair-deficient cancer types, all previously treated and progressing, were enrolled in the trial. Deep sequencing of TCR CDR3 regions was used to track tumor-associated T cell clones in peripheral blood of patients responding to PD-1 blockade. What the work shows at the level of the full study, not this receptor alone: Clones residing in the tumor, which were often undetectable in blood before treatment, expanded quickly after pembrolizumab and then contracted, generally before radiologic responses.

In the case of this clone: Its target antigen remains unknown. Base qualities are not recorded, but no much larger clone differs from it by a single base.

CDR1 and CDR2, per the germline V gene (reference sequence), are LNHDA and SQIVND. The V end loses 4 bases and the J end loses 0 bases, and a stretch of 21 bases separates them. Including the terminal cysteine and phenylalanine, the CDR3 comprises 18 residues. Of the read, only the CDR3 DNA is kept; its 54 bases are in frame from base 1. The method behind the library was the immunoSEQ multiplex PCR assay. Imported from immuneACCESS, the table was reduced by TCRdb to in-frame sequences with V and J called. These copies leave out some clones; in studies compared against another copy, an unresolved V gene accounts for under half, and the cause of the remainder is not known. The sample contains tens of thousands of clones, 70% to 80% of them found a single time. About 5% of the sample is held by the ten biggest clonotypes. For every enrolled patient, mismatch repair deficiency was confirmed by either polymerase chain reaction or immunohistochemistry. Three patients who responded to pembrolizumab therapy underwent TCR sequencing. The phase II trial prospectively evaluated PD-1 blockade with pembrolizumab in advanced mismatch repair-deficient cancers, independent of tissue of origin. Peripheral blood T cell samples were gathered serially, both before PD-1 blockade started and at multiple time points afterward. Blood sampling times were reported as weeks after the first pembrolizumab dose.

This receptor was identified in an adult with mismatch repair-deficient cancer. The sample was peripheral blood, taken 2 weeks after starting pembrolizumab. This chain joins TRBV19 to TRBJ1-1; the D segment cannot be called with confidence. For the CDR3, the sequence is CASSTRIDAGAMNTEAFF. At the DNA level, the sequence is TGTGCCAGTAGTACCCGAATCGACGCGGGAGCAATGAACACTGAAGCTTTCTTT.